The clone carrying this TCR beta chain was observed at least ten times. It was by 5'RACE with 10-nucleotide random UMIs that the cDNA was made. One entry per CDR3 protein, called by TCRdb with MiXCR from the 5' RACE reads. The data hold approximately 74,000 distinct CDR3 sequences, with under 10% observed a single time. The data originate from a study of neurological immune-mediated disorders. This CDR3 has 13 amino acids. Germline CDR1 MDHEN, CDR2 SYDVKM. V was pared by 6 bases and J by 9 bases, with 8 bases of the junction left unmatched. In Maryland, USA, blood bank volunteers were the healthy controls. The unsorted libraries originated from 2 million PBMCs kept at -80 C.

The source is a man between 50 and 59 years old in good health. The chain joins TRBV28 to TRBJ2-5, with TRBD1 matching 9 bases. The material sequenced was PBMCs. The CDR3 is CASSLPGQGAQYF. The CDR3 DNA sequence: TGTGCCAGCAGCTTACCGGGACAGGGAGCCCAGTACTTC.